The source of this T cell receptor (beta chain) is a study of Graves' ophthalmopathy and Graves' hyperthyroidism. Study conclusions and caveats: The model flagged ophthalmopathy progression at 65% to 71% sensitivity and 72% to 80% specificity.

CAS ≥3, NOSPECS ≥4, moderate-to-severe activity and duration under 3 months marked donors with ophthalmopathy. Patients with other autoimmune diseases, uncontrolled infections, pregnancy or lactation were excluded. The PBMCs used were ones drawn from over 9.5 ml of fresh peripheral blood. The study amplified TCR beta CDR3 regions using RNA transcripts. The first-round RT-PCR employed HTBI primers together with the Qiagen OneStep RT-PCR kit. A multiplex PCR was then performed as the second round. TCRdb ran MiXCR on the multiplex PCR reads and lists one entry per CDR3 protein. The sample contains around 660,000 distinct CDR3 sequences, approximately 39% of which appear only once. This clonotype was observed at least ten times. Its antigen is still unknown. The CDR3 runs to 18 residues. Germline CDR1 SEHNR, CDR2 FQNEAQ (reference sequence). V lost 2 bases, J lost 2 bases, and 18 bases lay in between.

The V gene is TRBV7-9, the J gene TRBJ2-2, with D perhaps TRBD2 (5 bases). This receptor was identified in an adult man with Graves' ophthalmopathy. The material sequenced was peripheral blood. The CDR3 nucleotides are TGTGCCAGCAGCTTACCATCCAACGGGGATGTAAACACCGGGGAGCTGTTTTTT. This gives the protein CASSLPSNGDVNTGELFF.